These 17 T cell receptor beta chains came from one sample sequenced in a study of shared clonotypes between healthy human individuals. Sequenced by immunoSEQ multiplex PCR; TCRdb stores in-frame clones only, minus some. Here the sample spans around 940,000 clones, over 60% being singletons. Sequencing was carried out using memory CD4+ T cells sorted from blood. Documented subset: CD45RA-negative fraction. The source of these receptors is a man aged 18 to 35 in good health.

The chain uses TRBV19 and TRBJ1-3; D is possibly TRBD1 (6 bases). Per germline, CDR1 LNHDA and CDR2 SQIVND (reference sequence). Trimming stripped 10 bases from V and 4 bases from J, with 11 bases between. The CDR3 spans 12 residues. CDR3 bases: TGTGCCACCGGGGGGCCCGGAAACACCATATATTTT. It encodes CATGGPGNTIYF.

This clone was found a few times. The chain couples TRBV4-2 to TRBJ2-2; 10 bases are a match to TRBD2. This CDR3 region has 15 residues. V lost 3 bases and J lost 4; bases outside the gene matches: 2. Germline CDR1 is LGHNA and CDR2 is YNFKEQ. The CDR3 sequence is CASSQLAGVTGELFF. The CDR3 nucleotides read TGTGCCAGCAGCCAGCTAGCGGGGGTCACCGGGGAGCTGTTTTTT.

This clone is a singleton in its sample. V usage is TRBV18 and J usage is TRBJ1-1; no clear D. Germline CDR1 and CDR2: KGHSH and LQKENI. The CDR3 spans 13 residues. V was shortened by 2 bases and J by 3 bases, with 7 bases between the two germline ends. The CDR3 region has the DNA TGTGCCAGCTCACCAAACTCGGACACTGAAGCTTTCTTT. This codes for CASSPNSDTEAFF.

This chain uses TRBV5-1 with TRBJ2-2; no firm D call. Between the trimmed V and J ends, which lost 0 bases and 0 bases, there was a span of 6 bases. There are 15 residues in the CDR3. Germline V CDR1 and CDR2: SGHRS, YFSETQ. CDR3: CASSLDATNTGELFF. DNA of the CDR3: TGCGCCAGCAGCTTGGACGCAACGAACACCGGGGAGCTGTTTTTT. Supplemented by reference TRBV5-1 and TRBJ2-2, the full variable domain reads KAGVTQTPRYLIKTRGQQVTLSCSPISGHRSVSWYQQTPGQGLQFLFEYFSETQRNKGNFPGRFSGRQFSNSRSEMNVSTLELGDSALYLCASSLDATNTGELFFGEGSRLTVL.

The chain combines TRBV7-2 with TRBJ2-6; D gene unclear. Trimming shortened V by 6 bases and J by 1 base, and 13 bases separated the two germline ends. This CDR3 comprises 16 residues. Germline CDR1 SGHTA, CDR2 FQGNSA. CDR3: CASRETADSGANVLTF. In DNA form, the CDR3 reads TGTGCCAGCAGGGAAACGGCGGATTCTGGGGCCAACGTCCTGACTTTC.

The rearrangement uses TRBV18 and TRBJ2-7; D not resolved. The CDR3 extends over 13 amino acids. The germline V gene has CDR1 KGHSH and CDR2 LQKENI. Between the trimmed V and J ends, which lost 3 bases and 3 bases, there was a span of 9 bases. The CDR3 bases are TGTGCCAGCTCACCCCCCACCGACTACGAGCAGTACTTC. It codes for CASSPPTDYEQYF.

V and J are TRBV2 and TRBJ2-7; D call uncertain. V lost 0 bases and J lost 5, with 11 bases in between. Germline loops: CDR1 SNHLY, CDR2 FYNNEI. CDR3 length: 14 residues. CDR3 sequence (DNA): TGTGCCAGCAGTGAAGCCTGGGTTGAGGACGAGCAGTACTTC. Protein product: CASSEAWVEDEQYF.

J is TRBJ2-7 and V is TRBV21-1; no check of the table's D call, TRBD2, against the DNA was made. TRBV21-1 is listed as a pseudogene. The CDR3 totals 15 residues. Written as DNA, the CDR3 is TGTGCCAGCAGCAAACTCCCACTAGAGATCTACGAGCAGTACTTC. This gives the protein CASSKLPLEIYEQYF.

This clone was observed a handful of times. J is TRBJ2-7 and V is TRBV5-1; 7 bases line up with TRBD1. V shed 0 bases, J shed 7 bases, and the junction held 4 bases outside the gene matches. Germline values: CDR1 SGHRS, CDR2 YFSETQ. The CDR3 runs to 13 residues. CDR3 sequence reads: CASSLEGAQEQYF. DNA for the CDR3: TGCGCCAGCAGCTTGGAGGGGGCTCAGGAGCAGTACTTC.

The chain employs TRBV28 and TRBJ2-7; D remains unclear. CDR1 is MDHEN, CDR2 SYDVKM, per germline. This CDR3 is 10 amino acids long. With 6 bases removed from V and 7 bases from J, the gap between germline ends came to 7 bases. The CDR3 here is CASSRREQYF. CDR3 bases: TGTGCCAGCAGCCGACGTGAGCAGTACTTC.

This chain connects TRBV28 to TRBJ1-2; 10 nucleotides agree with TRBD1. Trimming took 6 bases from V and 4 from J; bases not matched to a gene: 8. The CDR3 loop spans 15 amino acids. CDR1 and CDR2 from the germline V gene are MDHEN and SYDVKM. The CDR3 DNA reads TGTGCCAGCAGCCGTTGGACAGGGGGTGTCTATGGCTACACCTTC. Its translation is CASSRWTGGVYGYTF.

The chain joins TRBV25-1 to TRBJ2-7; D call uncertain. V lost 1 base to trimming and J lost 6 bases, with 7 bases between them. This CDR3 comprises 12 residues. CDR1 is MGHDK, CDR2 SYGVNS, per germline. The CDR3 sequence: CASSELLGEQYF. The DNA for the CDR3 is TGTGCCAGCAGTGAATTGCTCGGCGAGCAGTACTTC.

This clone was seen more than once but under ten times. The V and J genes are TRBV9 and TRBJ1-6; D gene unclear. The germline CDR1 and CDR2 sequences are SGDLS and YYNGEE. Trimming removed 0 bases from V and 4 bases from J, with 8 bases in between. CDR3 length: 15 residues. The CDR3 DNA sequence: TGTGCCAGCAGCGTAGTCCCGACATATAATTCACCCCTCCACTTT. Protein: CASSVVPTYNSPLHF.

The gene calls are TRBV30 and TRBJ1-1; the D is unclear. With 2 bases removed from V and 1 base from J, the gap between germline ends came to 11 bases. CDR3 size: 14 residues. The germline CDR1 and CDR2 sequences are GTSNPN and SVGIG (reference sequence). CDR3 loop: CAWSSQSPNTEAFF. CDR3 bases: TGTGCCTGGAGTTCCCAGTCCCCGAACACTGAAGCTTTCTTT.

This sequence joins TRBV2 and TRBJ2-2; D is possibly TRBD2 (6 bases). The germline V gene has CDR1 SNHLY and CDR2 FYNNEI. The CDR3 is 16 amino acids. Trimming cost V 7 bases and J 0 bases, with 15 bases left between them. The CDR3 bases are TGTGCCAGCATTCCGGGAGCCAATCCGAACACCGGGGAGCTGTTTTTT. This gives the protein CASIPGANPNTGELFF.

V is TRBV9 and J is TRBJ2-1; 9 bases fit TRBD2. The V gene's germline CDR1 is SGDLS and CDR2 YYNGEE. Trimming removed 4 bases from V and 7 bases from J; junction bases left unmatched: 12. CDR3 length: 16 residues. The CDR3 DNA sequence: TGTGCCAGCAGCTTATATGGGGCGGGAGGGCGGAATGAGCAGTTCTTC. It is translated as CASSLYGAGGRNEQFF.

The chain links TRBV5-4 to TRBJ2-7, with 8 bases matching TRBD1. The germline gives CDR1 SGHNT, CDR2 YYREEE (reference sequence). The CDR3 extends over 16 amino acids. V was clipped by 4 bases and J by 0 bases; unmatched bases: 9. Here the CDR3 DNA reads TGTGCCAGCAGCCCCGGGGGACAGGCGAGCTCCTACGAGCAGTACTTC. Protein product: CASSPGGQASSYEQYF.